This T cell receptor (beta chain) was documented in a study of Graves' ophthalmopathy and Graves' hyperthyroidism (dated by TCRdb to the late 2010s). With regard to the full study: Peripheral blood was collected at initial diagnosis, prior to any treatment. TCR beta repertoire signatures were used to distinguish Graves' ophthalmopathy from Graves' hyperthyroidism and to predict progression to ophthalmopathy. In total, some 140 blood samples were TCR-sequenced: around 42 ophthalmopathy, some 80 hyperthyroidism and approximately 17 hyperthyroidism-to-ophthalmopathy patients. To explore V-J signatures that distinguish ophthalmopathy from hyperthyroidism, a discovery set of around 100 patients was enrolled, made up of over 40 with ophthalmopathy and under 65 with stable hyperthyroidism. An independent validation cohort was composed of 18 to 20 hyperthyroidism patients and roughly 16 patients who later progressed from hyperthyroidism to ophthalmopathy. In about six hyperthyroidism patients, T-cell repertoires of thyroid tissue and blood were compared. Following sample collection, hyperthyroidism patients were given methimazole at a starting dose of 30 mg daily, and ophthalmopathy patients were given high-dose intravenous methylprednisolone.

For repertoire sequencing, the TCR beta CDR3 regions were amplified from RNA transcripts. The first round was an RT-PCR using HTBI primers with the Qiagen OneStep RT-PCR kit, and this first round was followed by a second-round multiplex PCR, then size selection and purification. Libraries were sequenced on an Illumina HiSeq2000 using paired-end 100 bp reads. The original pipeline was this. SOAPnuke was used for read processing, and reads with adapters, uncalled bases, a mean Phred below 15, or no exact constant-primer or identifier match were discarded. COPE v1.2.5 was used to merge the high-quality paired reads. Each unique nucleotide sequence was treated as a clonotype, and MiTCR v1.1 was used to align the clonotypes to the IMGT TRB V, D and J references. Only V-J combinations with frequency above 0.0001 were analysed, covering approximately 99% of repertoires. A TCR clonal expansion and chaos score per V-J combination was defined as the ratio of F50 clonal expansion to chaos observed in the TCRdist matrix. Welch's t-statistics and random forest were used to reduce the features to about 12 V-J combinations, which were then used as input to a naive Bayes classifier. The Morisita-Horn index was used to measure how similar the thyroid and blood repertoires were. The public reads were reanalyzed by TCRdb: fastp trimming at Q25, MiXCR alignment, in-frame beta chains only. Each CDR3 protein appears once, grouped with its most common genes and DNA. These V and J calls are TCRdb output, not the study's own analysis. The sample profile shows some 250,000 distinct CDR3 sequences; roughly 50% of them were found once. The ten biggest clones cover roughly 50% of the sample.

Ophthalmopathy patients had moderately to severely active disease, Clinical Activity Score of at least 3, NOSPECS grade of at least 4, and disease duration under 3 months. Anyone with other autoimmune diseases, uncontrolled infections, pregnancy or lactation was excluded from the study. Clinical symptoms, serum thyroxine, TRAb, thyroid ultrasound and orbital computed tomography were used for diagnosis. Using Ficoll-Paque density gradient centrifugation, PBMCs were isolated from 8.5 to 10 ml of fresh peripheral blood. Total RNA was extracted with Trizol reagent and quality-checked on an Agilent 2100 Bioanalyzer. In the germline V gene, CDR1 corresponds to SGHTS and CDR2 to YDEGEE. The CDR3 spans 15 residues, from the cysteine through the phenylalanine. Of the read, only the CDR3 DNA is kept; its 45 bases are in frame from base 1. A note on this clonotype: Its antigen is still unknown. The germline gene is not matched at one end of the junction; a read error may be the cause.

Here is what the overall study found, with its caveats: No statistical method was used to set the sample size in advance, and the investigators knew which group each participant was assigned to. In validation, the model predicted ophthalmopathy progression with 55% to 71% sensitivity and less than 80% specificity; roughly 11 predicted patients were CT-confirmed with GO in a median of about 7.1 months. In cross-validation, the 13-signature model distinguished ophthalmopathy from stable hyperthyroidism with approximately 90% sensitivity and 81% to 83% specificity, and in the test set the corresponding values were approximately 80% and 68%. Most expanded thyroid clonotypes with frequency above 0.001 were also detected in blood, suggesting blood repertoires may reflect the thyroid immune response.

The chain couples TRBV5-8 to TRBJ1-5; too little of a D gene remains to name it. The sequenced sample was peripheral blood. The sequence was collected from an adult man with Graves' ophthalmopathy. The CDR3 region has the sequence CASSLDGFSNQPQHF. The DNA sequence follows: TGCGCCAGCAGCTTGGACGGTTTTAGCAATCAGCCCCAGCATTTT. The reference TRBV5-8 and TRBJ1-5 proteins fill in what lies around the CDR3, so the full variable domain reads EAGVTQSPTHLIKTRGQQATLRCSPISGHTSVYWYQQALGLGLQFLLWYDEGEERNRGNFPPRFSGRQFPNYSSELNVNALELEDSALYLCASSLDGFSNQPQHFGDGTRLSIL.